A selection of T cell receptor beta chains follows, all from one sample in a study of CXCR3-negative and CXCR3-positive naive CD8 T cells. TCRdb re-called the 5' RACE reads and gives one entry per CDR3 protein, without DNA. This sample's table has some 60,000 distinct CDR3 sequences. Sequencing was done on a sample of naive CXCR3+ CD8+ T cells from blood. These receptor sequences come from a human donor in good health. Some clones in this sample may be carry-over from other donors' samples. Both conserved end residues are part of each CDR3. Fields, in order: V gene, clone size, J gene, CDR3 protein. Rows give clone size only sometimes, using once, few, many, or a class for an expanded clone.

V gene: TRBV4-1; clone size: NA; J gene: TRBJ2-7; CDR3 protein: CASSQGSGAGTTYEQYF
V gene: TRBV29-1; clone size: NA; J gene: TRBJ2-5; CDR3 protein: CSVEVQQKEPQYF
V gene: TRBV6-6; clone size: NA; J gene: TRBJ1-6; CDR3 protein: CASGLSDVYNSPLHF
V gene: TRBV28; clone size: NA; J gene: TRBJ2-1; CDR3 protein: CASSSFSYNEQFF
V gene: TRBV7-3; clone size: NA; J gene: TRBJ1-1; CDR3 protein: CASSPWTDMNTEAFF
V gene: TRBV20-1; clone size: NA; J gene: TRBJ1-1; CDR3 protein: CSAREEENTEAFF
V gene: TRBV7-2; clone size: NA; J gene: TRBJ2-7; CDR3 protein: CASTPDSHEQYF
V gene: TRBV7-3; clone size: NA; J gene: TRBJ2-7; CDR3 protein: CASSQGPPGASSYEQYF
V gene: TRBV12-3/TRBV12-4; clone size: NA; J gene: TRBJ2-5; CDR3 protein: CASSFFLAGGETQYF
V gene: TRBV20-1; clone size: NA; J gene: TRBJ2-7; CDR3 protein: CSASPGRGVSAYEQYF
V gene: TRBV20-1; clone size: NA; J gene: TRBJ1-5; CDR3 protein: CSARVGGNNQPQHF
V gene: TRBV25-1; clone size: NA; J gene: TRBJ2-7; CDR3 protein: CASSQTGQGASEQYF
V gene: TRBV13; clone size: NA; J gene: TRBJ1-5; CDR3 protein: CASSFNRNQPQHF
V gene: TRBV12-3/TRBV12-4; clone size: NA; J gene: TRBJ1-5; CDR3 protein: CASTTGINQPQHF
V gene: TRBV29-1; clone size: NA; J gene: TRBJ1-2; CDR3 protein: CSVEDYRTGDPDGYTF
V gene: TRBV12-3/TRBV12-4; clone size: NA; J gene: TRBJ1-3; CDR3 protein: CASSSWVPGNTIYF
V gene: TRBV6-2/TRBV6-3; clone size: NA; J gene: TRBJ1-1; CDR3 protein: CASADPREANTKAFF
V gene: TRBV7-6; clone size: medium-sized; J gene: TRBJ1-1; CDR3 protein: CASSDDPATEAFF
V gene: TRBV29-1; clone size: NA; J gene: TRBJ2-1; CDR3 protein: CSVETDSYNEQFF
V gene: TRBV27; clone size: NA; J gene: TRBJ1-2; CDR3 protein: CASSSPDGLGYGYTF
V gene: TRBV27; clone size: NA; J gene: TRBJ2-7; CDR3 protein: CASSPSPSPSYEQYF
V gene: TRBV12-5; clone size: NA; J gene: TRBJ2-1; CDR3 protein: CASGLGKGLAGDEQFF
V gene: TRBV20-1; clone size: NA; J gene: TRBJ1-1; CDR3 protein: CSATPPRAVVTEAFF
V gene: TRBV4-3; clone size: NA; J gene: TRBJ2-5; CDR3 protein: CASSQDAGVQETQYF
V gene: TRBV7-8; clone size: NA; J gene: TRBJ2-2; CDR3 protein: CASSTLHRGTGELFF
V gene: TRBV15; clone size: medium-sized; J gene: TRBJ1-3; CDR3 protein: CATSLDRSQGNTIYF
V gene: TRBV29-1; clone size: NA; J gene: TRBJ2-2; CDR3 protein: CSVAAGGTGELFF
V gene: TRBV2; clone size: NA; J gene: TRBJ1-5; CDR3 protein: CASDRDSNQPQHF
V gene: TRBV7-9; clone size: NA; J gene: TRBJ2-2; CDR3 protein: CASPDGHTGELFF
V gene: TRBV4-1; clone size: NA; J gene: TRBJ2-3; CDR3 protein: CASSQSRDGPDTQYF
V gene: TRBV9; clone size: NA; J gene: TRBJ2-1; CDR3 protein: CASTLAGGHYNEQFF
V gene: TRBV29-1; clone size: NA; J gene: TRBJ2-7; CDR3 protein: CSVGRGPYEQYF
V gene: TRBV7-3; clone size: NA; J gene: TRBJ2-1; CDR3 protein: CASSPTVLGGEQFF
V gene: TRBV25-1; clone size: NA; J gene: TRBJ2-2; CDR3 protein: CASSEFARTGELFF